A single sample gave rise to the 27 T cell receptor beta chains below, sequenced in a study of blood T cell repertoires in COVID-19. Only in-frame clones appear in the TCRdb table, and some are missing; sequencing was by immunoSEQ multiplex PCR. The data show 100,000 to 120,000 clones, with around 81% seen just once and around two fifths held by the top ten. The sequenced sample was peripheral blood. All receptors come from a man older than 75 with acute or convalescent COVID-19.

This clone was observed a few times. This chain connects TRBV6-1 to TRBJ1-5; 7 bases fit TRBD1. Germline CDR1 is MNHNS and CDR2 is SASEGT. The CDR3 has 16 amino acids. With V trimmed by 3 bases and J by 5 bases, 10 bases remained unmatched. In DNA form, the CDR3 reads TGTGCCAGCAGTGACGAGGAGAAGACAGGGTATCAGCCCCAGCATTTT. Protein: CASSDEEKTGYQPQHF.

This clone was picked up a small number of times. The rearrangement uses TRBV4-1 and TRBJ2-1, with TRBD2 matching over 11 bases. The junction had 5 bases not matched to a gene; V was cut back by 4 bases and J by 0 bases. Germline V gene data show CDR1 as MGHRA and CDR2 as YSYEKL. CDR3 size: 17 residues. CDR3: CASSRASGRRSYNEQFF. CDR3 nucleotide sequence: TGCGCCAGCAGCCGAGCTAGCGGGAGGCGCTCCTACAATGAGCAGTTCTTC.

The chain couples TRBV2 to TRBJ2-1, with 7 bases lining up with TRBD1. Germline-derived CDR1 and CDR2 are SNHLY and FYNNEI. CDR3 length equals 14 residues. V was clipped by 9 bases and J by 4 bases; unmatched bases: 9. CDR3 nucleotides: TGTGCCAGTGCCACCGGGACAGTATACAATGAGCAGTTCTTC. Its protein product is CASATGTVYNEQFF.

The chain employs TRBV6-2 or TRBV6-3 and TRBJ1-6; 8 bases fit TRBD1. The V segment lost 4 bases and the J segment 13 bases; nucleotides outside the gene matches: 9. The CDR3 has 14 amino acids. CDR1 MNHEY and CDR2 SVGEGT come from the germline V gene. The CDR3 here is CASSSPRTGNPLHF. CDR3 in DNA: TGTGCCAGCAGTTCGCCGCGGACAGGGAATCCCCTCCACTTT.

The sample holds a few counts of this clone. The chain couples TRBV19 to TRBJ2-5, with 7 bases that match TRBD1. CDR1 and CDR2 from the germline V gene are LNHDA and SQIVND (reference sequence). Trimming took 5 bases from V and 4 from J; bases not matched to a gene: 10. The CDR3 runs 15 residues. The CDR3, as DNA: TGTGCCAGTAGTTCCTGGACAGGTGTAGGAGAGACCCAGTACTTC. Translated, it gives CASSSWTGVGETQYF.

The J gene is TRBJ1-1, the V gene TRBV27; 9 nucleotides line up with TRBD1. This CDR3 is 15 amino acids long. V trimming: 3 bases; J trimming: 7 bases; junction bases outside the gene matches: 9. Germline V gene data show CDR1 as MNHEY and CDR2 as SMNVEV (reference sequence). CDR3 nucleotides: TGTGCCAGCAGTTTCCGGGACAGGGAGAGGGATGAAGCTTTCTTT. This sequence encodes CASSFRDRERDEAFF.

The gene calls are TRBV9 and TRBJ1-2, with TRBD1 identical over 7 bases. V trimming: 3 bases; J trimming: 3 bases; junction bases outside the gene matches: 5. The CDR3 runs to 14 residues. From germline, CDR1 is SGDLS and CDR2 YYNGEE. The CDR3 spells CASSAGTAHYGYTF. CDR3 sequence (DNA): TGTGCCAGCAGCGCCGGGACAGCTCACTATGGCTACACCTTC.

V gene TRBV9 combines with J gene TRBJ2-3; D is possibly TRBD1 (8 bases). Deletions cut 0 bases from V and 8 bases from J, with 13 bases between. Germline CDR1 and CDR2: SGDLS and YYNGEE. The CDR3 sequence is 14 residues long. CDR3 loop: CASSVGQGRGTQYF. CDR3 sequence (DNA): TGTGCCAGCAGCGTAGGACAGGGGAGGGGTACGCAGTATTTT.

The chain joins TRBV7-3 to TRBJ2-2, with D possibly matching TRBD2 (6 bases). The germline gives CDR1 SGHTA, CDR2 FQGTGA. The V gene lost 9 bases and the J gene lost 7 bases, with 15 bases spanning the gap. This CDR3 spans 13 amino acids. The DNA of the CDR3 is TGTGCCAGTAGTGTAGCGGAGGGCGGGGAGCTGTTTTTT. It codes for CASSVAEGGELFF.

The chain joins TRBV2 to TRBJ2-7; 7 bases match TRBD1. Germline-derived CDR1 and CDR2 are SNHLY and FYNNEI. CDR3 size: 15 residues. The ends lost 6 bases at V and 0 bases at J; junction bases unmatched: 8. DNA for the CDR3: TGTGCCAGCAGGGCCGGGACAGCAATCTCCTACGAGCAGTACTTC. Residues: CASRAGTAISYEQYF.

There are a few counts of this clone. The chain couples TRBV28 to TRBJ1-3, with 8 nucleotides matching TRBD1. The CDR3 consists of 14 residues. Germline CDR1 reads MDHEN; CDR2 reads SYDVKM. The trim removed 6 bases at V and 4 bases at J, leaving 5 bases unmatched. CDR3 DNA: TGTGCCAGCAGATTGTGGGACAGGGGAAACACCATATATTTT. This encodes CASRLWDRGNTIYF.

The table lists this clone with a count of one. This rearrangement joins TRBV5-4 to TRBJ2-1; D is possibly TRBD2 (5 bases). The length of the CDR3 is 14 residues. V was clipped by 2 bases and J by 1 base, with 7 bases between them. Germline V gene lookup returns CDR1 SGHNT and CDR2 YYREEE (reference sequence). The CDR3 coding sequence is TGTGCCAGCAGCTTTGGACTGTCCTACAATGAGCAGTTCTTC. Amino acid sequence: CASSFGLSYNEQFF.

V gene TRBV27 combines with J gene TRBJ1-2, with TRBD1 matching over 8 bases. This CDR3 is built from 15 residues. In germline, CDR1 is MNHEY, CDR2 SMNVEV (reference sequence). Unmatched junction bases numbered 9, after V lost 6 bases and J lost 3 bases. As DNA, the CDR3 is TGTGCCAGCAGAGATTCCAGGGGGCAGGACTATGGCTACACCTTC. Protein sequence: CASRDSRGQDYGYTF.

The CDR3 loop reads CANGGGGGNTIYF. DNA for the CDR3: TGTGCCAACGGCGGTGGCGGAGGAAACACCATATATTTT. The chain couples TRBV6-5 to TRBJ1-3; D is ambiguous. V lost 10 bases, J lost 4 bases, and 14 bases lay in between. The CDR3 extends over 13 amino acids. The germline gives CDR1 MNHEY, CDR2 SVGAGI.

This clone has only a few counts. This chain connects TRBV27 to TRBJ2-1, with TRBD1 matching 9 bases. This CDR3 has 15 amino acids. Germline V lookup: CDR1 MNHEY, CDR2 SMNVEV (reference sequence). V shed 4 bases and J 8 bases; nucleotides not matched to a gene: 9. The CDR3 region has the DNA TGTGCCAGCAGTTCGCCGGGACAGGGAAACGATGAGCAGTTCTTC. It codes for CASSSPGQGNDEQFF.

This clone is a singleton in its sample. The chain recombines TRBV29-1 with TRBJ2-1, with D maybe TRBD2 (7 bases). With 7 bases removed from V and 0 bases from J, the gap between germline ends came to 19 bases. From germline, CDR1 is SQVTM and CDR2 ANQGSEA. CDR3 length: 16 residues. The CDR3 DNA follows: TGCAGCGCTAGGGACCGGGGGGCGAGCTCCTACAATGAGCAGTTCTTC. Translating it yields CSARDRGASSYNEQFF.

V is TRBV28 and J is TRBJ2-7; D is possibly TRBD2 (6 bases). Trimming left V 3 bases short and J 0 bases short, with 9 bases between. The CDR3 is made up of 14 amino acids. In germline, CDR1 is MDHEN, CDR2 SYDVKM. CDR3 coding DNA: TGTGCCAGCAGTTTTTTTAGCGGCTCCTACGAGCAGTACTTC. Translating it yields CASSFFSGSYEQYF.

The V call is TRBV6-2 or TRBV6-3, the J call TRBJ1-5; tentative D call: TRBD1 (6 bases). The V end lost 6 bases, the J end lost 4 bases, and 25 bases lay between the germline ends. This CDR3 has 18 amino acids. CDR1 is MNHEY, CDR2 SVGEGT, per germline. This CDR3 reads CASSRHRQAPDGNQPQHF. The CDR3 DNA is TGTGCCAGCAGCCGCCACCGACAGGCACCTGATGGAAATCAGCCCCAGCATTTT.

V is TRBV6-6 and J is TRBJ1-1, with 9 bases matching TRBD1. CDR3 size: 13 residues. Looked up from germline, CDR1 is MNHNY and CDR2 is SVGAGI (reference sequence). Trimming cost V 5 bases and J 5 bases; bases outside gene matches: 3. The CDR3 DNA follows: TGTGCCAGCAGTGACAGGGGGGTTACTGAAGCTTTCTTT. Encoded protein: CASSDRGVTEAFF.

V gene TRBV3-1 (or the pseudogene TRBV3-2) combines with J gene TRBJ1-1; D gene uncertain. Trimming cost V 4 bases and J 10 bases, with 13 bases left between them. The CDR3 has 12 residues. The germline V gene encodes CDR1 LGHDT and CDR2 YNNKEL (reference sequence). The CDR3 protein is CASSPTGVGAFF. The CDR3 nucleotides read TGTGCCAGCAGCCCGACCGGGGTTGGAGCTTTCTTT.

The gene calls are TRBV28 and TRBJ1-2; D is undetermined. CDR1 MDHEN and CDR2 SYDVKM come from the germline V gene. This CDR3 has 12 amino acids. The V gene lost 2 bases and the J gene lost 4 bases, with 5 bases spanning the gap. The CDR3 here is CASSLPGYGYTF. CDR3 nucleotides: TGTGCCAGCAGTTTACCGGGCTATGGCTACACCTTC.

J is TRBJ2-7 and V is TRBV6-2 or TRBV6-3; 13 bases line up with TRBD2. The CDR3 length is 15 residues. The V and J ends lost 6 bases and 1 base, in that order; junction bases with no gene match: 3. The germline gives CDR1 MNHEY, CDR2 SVGEGT. In DNA, the CDR3 is TGTGCCAGCAGCCTGGGACTAGCGGGATCCTACGAGCAGTACTTC. This sequence encodes CASSLGLAGSYEQYF.

This chain joins TRBV29-1 and TRBJ1-6, with 7 bases identical to TRBD1. The V gene's germline CDR1 is SQVTM and CDR2 ANQGSEA. The CDR3 is 13 residues long. V gave up 7 bases and J gave up 5 bases; unmatched junction bases: 5. Here the CDR3 reads CSARDRHNSPLHF. CDR3 nucleotide sequence: TGCAGCGCTCGGGACAGACATAATTCACCCCTCCACTTT.

In this sample, this clone turned up once. This sequence joins TRBV27 and TRBJ2-3; 7 nucleotides match TRBD2. Germline CDR1 is MNHEY and CDR2 is SMNVEV (reference sequence). The CDR3 spans 14 residues. V shed 4 bases and J 1 base; nucleotides not matched to a gene: 2. The CDR3 spells CASSSLAGTDTQYF. The CDR3 DNA sequence: TGTGCCAGCAGTTCTCTAGCGGGCACAGATACGCAGTATTTT.

In DNA form, the CDR3 reads TGTGCCACCAGCAGAGCCCCGGGACAGGGTAGCACAGATACGCAGTATTTT. Translation: CATSRAPGQGSTDTQYF. The V call is TRBV15, the J call TRBJ2-3, with 9 bases aligning to TRBD1. The CDR3 is made up of 17 amino acids. Per the germline V gene, CDR1 is LNHNV and CDR2 is YYDKDF (reference sequence). V dropped 1 base and J dropped 0; count of bases not matched to a gene: 5. Full variable domain (rest looked up from reference TRBV15 and TRBJ2-3): DAMVIQNPRYQVTQFGKPVTLSCSQTLNHNVMYWYQQKSSQAPKLLFHYYDKDFNNEADTPDNFQSRRPNTSFCFLDIRSPGLGDTAMYLCATSRAPGQGSTDTQYFGPGTRLTVL.

Here the CDR3 reads CASSDQVVSGNTIYF. CDR3 sequence (DNA): TGTGCCAGCAGCGATCAGGTAGTCTCTGGAAACACCATATATTTT. The chain combines TRBV7-2 with TRBJ1-3, with D hard to call. The germline CDR1 and CDR2 sequences are SGHTA and FQGNSA. The CDR3 extends over 15 amino acids. V lost 5 bases and J 0 bases, leaving 11 bases between the germline ends.

The V gene is TRBV19, the J gene TRBJ2-1; TRBD1 agrees at 11 bases. The length of the CDR3 is 16 residues. In germline, CDR1 is LNHDA, CDR2 SQIVND (reference sequence). The junction had 7 bases not matched to a gene; V was cut back by 5 bases and J by 4 bases. The CDR3 DNA is TGTGCCAGTAGTTTAACCGGGACAGGGGGATACAATGAGCAGTTCTTC. It translates to CASSLTGTGGYNEQFF. The full variable domain, rest sourced from reference TRBV19 and TRBJ2-1, is DGGITQSPKYLFRKEGQNVTLSCEQNLNHDAMYWYRQDPGQGLRLIYYSQIVNDFQKGDIAEGYSVSREKKESFPLTVTSAQKNPTAFYLCASSLTGTGGYNEQFFGPGTRLTVL.